One sample yielded the 3 T cell receptor beta chains listed below, sequenced in a study of regulatory and conventional T cells in RAG deficiency. TCRdb's copy holds only in-frame clones and misses some; the assay was immunoSEQ multiplex PCR. The profile shows about 30,000 clones, roughly 96% of them singletons. The sorted conventional CD4+ T cells were CD25-low and CD127-high, with genomic DNA sequenced. The sample also formed part of further work on regulatory T cells. Per that study: Amplification used 52 TRBV primers and 13 TRBJ primers.

The sequencing input was CD25- CD4+ T cells sorted from blood. Receptors were obtained from a human donor in good health.

The chain carries TRBV6-1 and TRBJ2-5, with D possibly being TRBD1 (5 bases). Between the trimmed V and J ends, which lost 3 bases and 5 bases, there was a span of 7 bases. The CDR3 has 12 residues. CDR1 is MNHNS, CDR2 SASEGT, per germline. Here the CDR3 DNA reads TGTGCCAGCAGTGACAGGGTGGAGACCCAGTACTTC. Encoded protein: CASSDRVETQYF.

This chain links TRBV6-6 with TRBJ1-5; D possibly corresponds to TRBD1 (6 bases). V lost 7 bases to trimming and J lost 5 bases, with 18 bases between them. Germline V gives CDR1 MNHNY, CDR2 SVGAGI (reference sequence). This CDR3 spans 15 amino acids. The CDR3 region is CASTSEQGLDQPQHF. The CDR3 nucleotides read TGTGCCAGCACCTCAGAACAGGGTTTGGATCAGCCCCAGCATTTT.

The V gene is TRBV28, the J gene TRBJ1-1; the D is unclear. Per germline, CDR1 MDHEN and CDR2 SYDVKM. V lost 2 bases, J lost 1 base, and 8 bases lay in between. The CDR3 contains 14 residues. In nucleotides, the CDR3 is TGTGCCAGCAGTTTAATATCCGGGAACACTGAAGCTTTCTTT. Protein product: CASSLISGNTEAFF.